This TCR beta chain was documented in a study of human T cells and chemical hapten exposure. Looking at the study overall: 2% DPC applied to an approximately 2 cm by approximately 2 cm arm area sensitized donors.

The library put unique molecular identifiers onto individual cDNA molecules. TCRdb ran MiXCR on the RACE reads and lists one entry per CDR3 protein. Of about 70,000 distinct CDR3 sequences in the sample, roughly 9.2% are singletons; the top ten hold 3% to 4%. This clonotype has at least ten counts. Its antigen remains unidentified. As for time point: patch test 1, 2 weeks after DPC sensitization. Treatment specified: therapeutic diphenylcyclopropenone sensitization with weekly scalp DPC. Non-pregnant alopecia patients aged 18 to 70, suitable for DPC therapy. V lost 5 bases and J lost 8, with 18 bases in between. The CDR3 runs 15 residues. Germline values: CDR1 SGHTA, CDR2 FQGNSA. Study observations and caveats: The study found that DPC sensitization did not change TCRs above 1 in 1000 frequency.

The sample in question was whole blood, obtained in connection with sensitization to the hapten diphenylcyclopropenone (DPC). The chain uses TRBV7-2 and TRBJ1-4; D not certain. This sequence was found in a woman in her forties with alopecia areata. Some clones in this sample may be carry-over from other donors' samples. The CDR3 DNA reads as TGTGCCAGCAGCCCTGAGGGAGGGCGATACGAAAAACTGTTTTTT. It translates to CASSPEGGRYEKLFF.